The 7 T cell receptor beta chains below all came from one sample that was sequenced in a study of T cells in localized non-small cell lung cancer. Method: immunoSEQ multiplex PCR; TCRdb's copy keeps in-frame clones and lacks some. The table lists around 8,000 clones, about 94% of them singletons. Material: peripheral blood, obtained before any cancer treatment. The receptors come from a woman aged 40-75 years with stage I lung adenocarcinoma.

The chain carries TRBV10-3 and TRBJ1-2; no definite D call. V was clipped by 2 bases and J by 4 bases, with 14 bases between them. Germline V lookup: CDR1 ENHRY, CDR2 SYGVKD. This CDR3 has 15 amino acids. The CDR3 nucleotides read TGTGCCATCAGTGAGACCCAGGAAGGAGGCTATGGCTACACCTTC. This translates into CAISETQEGGYGYTF.

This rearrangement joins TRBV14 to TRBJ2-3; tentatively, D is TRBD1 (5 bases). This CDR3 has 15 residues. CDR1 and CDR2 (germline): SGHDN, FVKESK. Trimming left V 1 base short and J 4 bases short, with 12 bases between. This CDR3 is CASSQGGHAPDTQYF. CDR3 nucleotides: TGTGCCAGCAGCCAAGGTGGACACGCTCCAGATACGCAGTATTTT.

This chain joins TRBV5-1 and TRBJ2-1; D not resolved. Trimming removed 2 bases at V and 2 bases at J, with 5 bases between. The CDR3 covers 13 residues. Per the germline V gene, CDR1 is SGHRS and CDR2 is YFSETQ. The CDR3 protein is CASSLEAYNEQFF. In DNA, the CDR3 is TGCGCCAGCAGCTTAGAAGCCTACAATGAGCAGTTCTTC.

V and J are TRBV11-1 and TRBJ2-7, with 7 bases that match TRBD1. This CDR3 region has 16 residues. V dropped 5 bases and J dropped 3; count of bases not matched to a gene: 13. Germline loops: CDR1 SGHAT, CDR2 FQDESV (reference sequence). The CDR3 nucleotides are TGTGCCAGCAGCCTTCTTCCGGGACAGAGGCTCTACGAGCAGTACTTC. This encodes CASSLLPGQRLYEQYF.

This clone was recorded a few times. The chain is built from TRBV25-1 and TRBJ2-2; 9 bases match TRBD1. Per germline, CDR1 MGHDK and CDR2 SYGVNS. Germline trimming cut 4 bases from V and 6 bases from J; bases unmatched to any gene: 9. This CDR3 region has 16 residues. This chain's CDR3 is CASSAPGTGYAGELFF. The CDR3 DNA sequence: TGTGCCAGCAGTGCCCCCGGGACAGGGTACGCCGGGGAGCTGTTTTTT.

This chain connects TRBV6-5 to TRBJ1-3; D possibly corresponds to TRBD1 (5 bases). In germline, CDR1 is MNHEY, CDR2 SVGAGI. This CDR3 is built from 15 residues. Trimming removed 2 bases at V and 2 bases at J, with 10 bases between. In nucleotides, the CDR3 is TGTGCCAGCAGTTACGCTTGGGGGGCTGGAAACACCATATATTTT. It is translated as CASSYAWGAGNTIYF.

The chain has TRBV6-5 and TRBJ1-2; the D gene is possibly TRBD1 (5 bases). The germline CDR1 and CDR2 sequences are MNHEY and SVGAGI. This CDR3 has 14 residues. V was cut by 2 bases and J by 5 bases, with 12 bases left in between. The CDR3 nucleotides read TGTGCCAGCAGTTACGGGACGGACTGGTATGGCTACACCTTC. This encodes CASSYGTDWYGYTF.